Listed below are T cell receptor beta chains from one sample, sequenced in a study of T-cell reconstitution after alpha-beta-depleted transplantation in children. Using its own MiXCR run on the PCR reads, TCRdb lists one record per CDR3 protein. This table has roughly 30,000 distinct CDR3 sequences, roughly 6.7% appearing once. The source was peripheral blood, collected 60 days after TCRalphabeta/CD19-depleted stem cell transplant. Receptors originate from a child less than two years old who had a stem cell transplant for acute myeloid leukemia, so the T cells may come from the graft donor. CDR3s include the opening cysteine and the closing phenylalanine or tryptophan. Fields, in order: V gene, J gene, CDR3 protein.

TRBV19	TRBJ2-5	CASSIGHNKETQYF
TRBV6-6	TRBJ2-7	CASKKAPYEQYF
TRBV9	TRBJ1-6	CASSGSNSPLHF
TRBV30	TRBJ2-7	CAFRYHRVAYEQYF
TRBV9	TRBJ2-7	CASSVGRGLPYEQYF
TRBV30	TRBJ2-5	CASSQGSTQYF
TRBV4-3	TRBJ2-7	CASSQETYYEQYF
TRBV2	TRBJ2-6	CASSAGTGSSGANVLTF
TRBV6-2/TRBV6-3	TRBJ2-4	CASSYSRYGNIQYF
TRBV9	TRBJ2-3	CASSVGTGANTDTQYF
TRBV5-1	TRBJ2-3	CASSKKRGQDTQYF
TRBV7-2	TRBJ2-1	CASSFKGEGVHEQFF
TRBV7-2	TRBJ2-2	CASSLAIAGGHGELFF
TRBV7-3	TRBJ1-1	CASSLYPPRDRVRASTEAFF
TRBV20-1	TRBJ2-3	CSASGLGLAGGPGTDTQYF
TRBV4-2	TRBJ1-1	CASSQDDRDTEAFF
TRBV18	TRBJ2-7	CASSPTGFSYEQYF
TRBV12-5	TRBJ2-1	CASGSRFNEQFF
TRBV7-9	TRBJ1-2	CASSLGRRPNYGYTF
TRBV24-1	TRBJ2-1	CATSSPSYYNEQFF
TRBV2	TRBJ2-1	CASRDSSSYNEQFF
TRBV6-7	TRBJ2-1	CASSYSRGDEQFF
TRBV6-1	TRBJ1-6	CAIRDRTSSYNSPLHF
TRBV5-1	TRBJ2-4	CASSLGDSQNIQYF
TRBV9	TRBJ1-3	CASSVSGRAGNTIYF
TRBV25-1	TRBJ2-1	CASSYRGRSSYNEQFF
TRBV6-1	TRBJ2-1	CASLRVGTGDYNEQFF
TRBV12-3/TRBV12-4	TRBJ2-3	CASSLGGLAGALSSTDTQYF
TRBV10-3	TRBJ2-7	CAIREFQGSSYEQYF
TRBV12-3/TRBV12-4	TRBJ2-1	CASSLPDASSEQFF
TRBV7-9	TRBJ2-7	CASSLNQKPYEQYF
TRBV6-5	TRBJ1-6	CASSPAGGHSYNSPLHF
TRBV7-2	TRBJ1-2	CASSLVNDYGYTF